The clone carrying this T cell receptor (beta chain) has a handful of counts. Its cognate antigen is unknown. The data originate from a study of T cell repertoires in cytomegalovirus infection. Study-level background: CMV epitopes used comprised recently identified HLA-C-restricted ones and well-studied HLA-B-restricted ones.

Study-wide findings and caveats: Within the response measured ex vivo, HLA-C-restricted CMV-specific TCR beta clonotypes were dominant. Individuals carrying CMV plus the relevant HLA were identified by cumulative frequency of public TCR beta families.

Between the trimmed V and J ends, which lost 0 bases and 1 base, there was a span of 7 bases. This CDR3 spans 14 amino acids. Germline loops: CDR1 SGHRS, CDR2 YFSETQ. In TCRdb, the reads were re-called with MiXCR into one record per CDR3 protein. The sample yields approximately 730,000 distinct CDR3 sequences, about 27% seen once. The V call is TRBV5-1, the J call TRBJ1-2; no clear D gene. The source of this sequence is a human donor in good health (CMV status not recorded). Some clones in this sample may be carry-over from other donors' samples. Sequenced material: cultured CD8+ T cells from PBMCs, taken from culture after CMV antigen stimulation. The CDR3 is CASSLEAVNYGYTF. The CDR3 bases are TGCGCCAGCAGCTTGGAGGCCGTTAACTATGGCTACACCTTC.